The 13 T cell receptor beta chains below come from one sample, sequenced in a study of blood T cells in healthy people across ages. The authors ran a second PCR of about 6 to 11 cycles using a sample-barcoded 5' primer and a J-beta primer mix. From the 5' RACE reads, TCRdb called clonotypes with MiXCR, one entry per CDR3 protein. This table holds hundreds of thousands of distinct CDR3 sequences, less than 25% found once. The same sample was also used in a study of T cells of mothers and their children.

The specimen was blood. All receptors derive from a boy younger than 18 in good health.

For this clonotype: A much larger clone lies one base from this, so it may be a read error. The chain is built from TRBV27 and TRBJ1-2; 7 nucleotides agree with TRBD1. The V gene's germline CDR1 is MNHEY and CDR2 SMNVEV (reference sequence). There are 13 residues in the CDR3. The trim removed 3 bases at V and 3 bases at J, leaving 1 base unmatched. Here the CDR3 DNA reads TGTGCCAGCAGTTTCGGACAGGACTATGGCTACACCTTC. It encodes CASSFGQDYGYTF.

This clonotype was counted many times. The rearrangement uses TRBV7-9 and TRBJ2-4, with TRBD2 as a possible D gene (6 bases). The V and J ends lost 4 bases and 8 bases respectively, with 15 bases between them. This CDR3 contains 14 residues. Germline V gene data show CDR1 as SEHNR and CDR2 as FQNEAQ (reference sequence). In DNA, the CDR3 is TGTGCCAGCAGCTCCCCGGAGGAGCGGGACATTCAGTACTTC. Amino acid sequence: CASSSPEERDIQYF.

The rearrangement links TRBV29-1 to TRBJ1-1; a possible D gene is TRBD1 (5 bases). Germline V lookup: CDR1 SQVTM, CDR2 ANQGSEA. V gave up 6 bases and J gave up 1 base, with 18 bases separating them. This CDR3 contains 15 residues. DNA of the CDR3: TGCAGCGTCGTTCCCTATACAGGCCAGAACACTGAAGCTTTCTTT. Translated: CSVVPYTGQNTEAFF.

The J gene is TRBJ1-1, the V gene TRBV28, with D perhaps TRBD1 (6 bases). The CDR3 runs to 14 residues. Germline CDR1 MDHEN, CDR2 SYDVKM. Trimming left V 6 bases short and J 1 base short, with 12 bases between. CDR3 nucleotides: TGTGCCAGCAGGCCGTTGACAGGGAACACTGAAGCTTTCTTT. Residues: CASRPLTGNTEAFF.

Only a few counts were recorded for this clonotype. The rearrangement uses TRBV20-1 and TRBJ1-2; D call uncertain. The CDR3 covers 14 residues. V lost 0 bases to trimming and J lost 2 bases, with 10 bases between them. Germline values: CDR1 DFQATT, CDR2 SNEGSKA (reference sequence). CDR3 nucleotides: TGCAGTGCTAGAGATCGGGGTCTAAACTATGGCTACACCTTC. As protein: CSARDRGLNYGYTF.

The chain recombines TRBV18 with TRBJ2-6; D could derive from TRBD1 or TRBD2 (6 bases each). V was clipped by 6 bases and J by 3 bases, with 18 bases between them. The CDR3 spans 17 residues. CDR1 and CDR2 from the germline V gene are KGHSH and LQKENI. The CDR3 DNA sequence: TGTGCCAGCTCTCCGACAGGCGGGGATAATGGGGCCAACGTCCTGACTTTC. This encodes CASSPTGGDNGANVLTF.

In this sample, this clonotype turned up a few times. The chain recombines TRBV7-2 with TRBJ2-1; D is unclear. Germline V CDR1 and CDR2: SGHTA, FQGNSA. Trimming stripped 5 bases from V and 5 bases from J, with 13 bases between. The CDR3 covers 14 residues. The DNA for the CDR3 is TGTGCCAGCAGCCCTACGGGTCCTGACAATGAGCAGTTCTTC. Its protein is CASSPTGPDNEQFF.

The CDR3 loop is CSARDEQGHEQYF. The CDR3 DNA follows: TGCAGTGCTAGAGATGAACAGGGCCACGAGCAGTACTTC. V is TRBV20-1 and J is TRBJ2-7, with D possibly TRBD1 on 6 matching bases. This CDR3 comprises 13 residues. V gave up 0 bases and J gave up 5 bases, with 11 bases separating them. Germline V gives CDR1 DFQATT, CDR2 SNEGSKA (reference sequence).

This clonotype was counted between two and nine times. This chain links TRBV4-3 with TRBJ2-1; TRBD2 aligns across 8 bases. The CDR3 sequence is 15 residues long. V shed 1 base and J 6 bases; nucleotides not matched to a gene: 5. CDR1 is LGHNA, CDR2 YSLEER, per germline. The CDR3 loop is CASSQGTSIGNEQFF. As DNA, the CDR3 is TGCGCCAGCAGCCAAGGGACTAGCATCGGCAATGAGCAGTTCTTC.

J is TRBJ2-7 and V is TRBV2; D might be TRBD1 or TRBD2, each matching 5 bases. The CDR3 extends over 12 amino acids. The ends were cut back, 5 bases at V and 6 bases at J, with 11 bases in the middle. Germline CDR1 SNHLY, CDR2 FYNNEI. The CDR3 reads CASSPRDAEQYF. The CDR3 bases are TGTGCCAGCAGTCCTCGGGACGCCGAGCAGTACTTC.

This chain links TRBV6-2 or TRBV6-3 with TRBJ2-2; 9 nucleotides align to TRBD1. V dropped 4 bases and J dropped 1; count of bases not matched to a gene: 4. Looked up from germline, CDR1 is MNHEY and CDR2 is SVGEGT. The CDR3 loop spans 16 amino acids. The CDR3 sequence: CASSSWGQGNTGELFF. The CDR3 DNA is TGTGCCAGCAGTTCCTGGGGACAGGGGAACACCGGGGAGCTGTTTTTT.

This sequence joins TRBV6-6 and TRBJ2-5, with 10 bases fitting TRBD2. This CDR3 comprises 15 residues. Germline CDR1 MNHNY, CDR2 SVGAGI (reference sequence). The J segment lost 3 bases and the V segment lost 2 bases, leaving 3 bases of the junction unmatched. The CDR3 bases are TGTGCCAGCAGTTACGGGCTAGCGGGAGAAGAGACCCAGTACTTC. Translation gives CASSYGLAGEETQYF.

V is TRBV29-1 and J is TRBJ2-5, with D possibly matching TRBD1 (5 bases). Germline lookup yields CDR1 SQVTM and CDR2 ANQGSEA. The ends were cut back, 2 bases at V and 4 bases at J, with 11 bases in the middle. The CDR3 covers 13 residues. The CDR3 DNA reads as TGCAGCGTTGAACCAGGGAACGGAGAGACCCAGTACTTC. It codes for CSVEPGNGETQYF.